The clone carrying this T cell receptor beta chain was counted between two and nine times. No antigen is known for it. Analyses pooled second doses at about 4 or about 12 weeks. This sample was taken from a study of T cell responses to AZD1222 COVID-19 vaccine. General observations from the study: Repertoires in all cases were sampled only once the peak T cell response had passed. Two AZD1222 doses significantly raised spike-specific TCR breadth and depth over controls. Vaccine-associated CD4 TCRs ranged over spike, dominating at 160-218 and 743-854.

The method was immunoSEQ multiplex PCR; TCRdb's version includes in-frame clones alone and lacks a portion of them. The table lists around 150,000 clones, roughly 90% of them singletons. Germline assignment: CDR1 LGHDT and CDR2 YNNKEL (reference sequence). The CDR3 has 17 residues. V lost 0 bases to trimming and J lost 7 bases, with 21 bases between them. The sample consisted of peripheral blood, taken 28 days after the second AZD1222 dose. The V call is TRBV3-1 (or the pseudogene TRBV3-2), the J call TRBJ1-2, with D uncertain. This TCR was sampled from an adult who received the AZD1222 COVID-19 vaccine. The CDR3 here is CASSQESWTDSEGGYTF. CDR3 DNA sequence: TGTGCCAGCAGCCAAGAAAGTTGGACCGACTCCGAGGGTGGCTACACCTTC.